This is a list of T cell receptor beta chains from one sample in a study of patients and donors after allogeneic stem cell transplantation. TCRdb reanalysed the RT-PCR reads using MiXCR and keeps one entry per CDR3 protein. The data show roughly 960,000 distinct CDR3 sequences, roughly 18% seen once. Material: blood, either unsorted or a sorted T cell fraction (not recorded which). The receptors were sampled from a human donor who was either an allogeneic HSCT recipient or a stem cell or donor lymphocyte infusion donor (not recorded which). It is not recorded whose cells these are; they may come from a transplant donor. Each CDR3 is given with its conserved first and last residue. The order of the fields is V gene, clone size, D gene, J gene, CDR3 DNA, CDR3 protein. A D gene is named only where the DNA matches it firmly. Some rows have no size entry. The others give once, few or many, or a class for an expanded clone.

>TRBV15|NA|NA|TRBJ1-1
TGTGCCACCAGCAGAGTGTCCGGTCGGACTGAAGCTTTCTTT
CATSRVSGRTEAFF
>TRBV7-2|few|TRBD2|TRBJ2-5
TGTGCCAGCAGAGGGACTAGCACAGGGGCCCAGTACTTC
CASRGTSTGAQYF
>TRBV6-1|NA|NA|TRBJ2-7
TGTGCCAGCAGTGAACTGCGGACCTACGAGCAGTACTTC
CASSELRTYEQYF
>TRBV4-3|NA|TRBD1|TRBJ2-7
TGCGCCAGCAGCCAAGAATCCACAGGGGAATCGCTCGAGCAGTACTTC
CASSQESTGESLEQYF
>TRBV12-5|NA|NA|TRBJ2-1
TGTGCTAGTGGTTTGGTAACAGTAGATGAGCAGTTCTTC
CASGLVTVDEQFF
>TRBV29-1|few|NA|TRBJ1-2
TGCAGCGTTGGCAGGGGCGCAAGGGGCTACACCTTC
CSVGRGARGYTF
>TRBV12-3/TRBV12-4|many|TRBD2|TRBJ2-1
TGTGCCAGCAGTTTTAGAGCGGGAGGAAGTTACAATGAGCAGTTCTTC
CASSFRAGGSYNEQFF
>TRBV5-6|many|NA|TRBJ1-5
TGTGCCAGCAGCTTGATGGGGGGTTCCAATCAGCCCCAGCATTTT
CASSLMGGSNQPQHF
>TRBV12-3/TRBV12-4|many|TRBD1|TRBJ1-5
TGTGCCAGCAGTCGTTCACAGGGGAGTCAGCCCCAGCATTTT
CASSRSQGSQPQHF
>TRBV6-1|NA|NA|TRBJ2-5
TGTGCCAGCATGAGGACAAGCCAAGAGACCCAGTACTTC
CASMRTSQETQYF
>TRBV12-3/TRBV12-4|many|NA|TRBJ1-6
TGTGCCACCGCCGAGGACGGGAGCTCCTATAATTCACCCCTCCACTTT
CATAEDGSSYNSPLHF
>TRBV12-3/TRBV12-4|NA|NA|TRBJ2-2
TGTGCCAGCACCCCCCCCATAGGGGCCACCGGGGAGCTGTTTTTT
CASTPPIGATGELFF
>TRBV10-3|many|TRBD2|TRBJ2-5
TGTGCCATCAGTGAGTCGGGGACTAGCGCTGAGACCCAGTACTTC
CAISESGTSAETQYF
>TRBV4-1|few|TRBD1|TRBJ2-7
TGCGCCAGCAGCCCTCTAACCCGACAGGGGCCCTACGAGCAGTACTTC
CASSPLTRQGPYEQYF